The next 18 T cell receptor beta chains were all read from a single sample in a study of shared clonotypes between healthy human individuals. Repertoires were generated with immunoSEQ multiplex PCR, while TCRdb's copy carries only in-frame clones and drops some. The sample yields 1,400,000 or so clones, approximately 98.5% seen once. Sequenced sample: naive CD4+ T cells sorted from blood. Described subset: CD45RA+ positively selected. All receptors derive from a man aged 25-40 years in good health.

The chain recombines TRBV11-3 with TRBJ1-3, with D perhaps matching TRBD1 (6 bases). The CDR3 extends over 16 amino acids. CDR1 is SGHNT and CDR2 is YENEEA in the germline V gene. Trimming took 5 bases from V and 2 from J, leaving 16 bases between them. In DNA form, the CDR3 reads TGTGCCAGCAGCCGCGGGGGGCCAGGGACTGGAAACACCATATATTTT. Residues: CASSRGGPGTGNTIYF.

The V and J genes are TRBV4-3 and TRBJ2-2; 7 bases fit TRBD1. V lost 2 bases and J lost 4; bases outside the gene matches: 7. Germline V gene lookup returns CDR1 LGHNA and CDR2 YSLEER. The CDR3 consists of 16 residues. The CDR3: CASSQKTGIITGELFF. The CDR3 DNA is TGCGCCAGCAGCCAAAAGACAGGGATTATCACCGGGGAGCTGTTTTTT.

The V call is TRBV2, the J call TRBJ1-2, with 9 bases matching TRBD1. The junction had 17 bases not matched to a gene; V was cut back by 7 bases and J by 5 bases. CDR3 size: 17 residues. Germline assignment: CDR1 SNHLY and CDR2 FYNNEI. The CDR3 here is CASTPSRQGGSFYGYTF. The CDR3 bases are TGTGCCAGCACCCCCTCCCGACAGGGGGGATCCTTTTATGGCTACACCTTC.

This sequence joins TRBV5-6 and TRBJ1-3; the D gene is possibly TRBD1 (6 bases). Trimming removed 0 bases from V and 0 bases from J, with 13 bases in between. In germline, CDR1 is SGHDT, CDR2 YYEEEE. The CDR3 is 17 amino acids. Written as DNA, the CDR3 is TGTGCCAGCAGCTTGGATTGGGGGCGAAGCTCTGGAAACACCATATATTTT. Encoded protein: CASSLDWGRSSGNTIYF.

The chain joins TRBV7-9 to TRBJ2-7, with D tentatively TRBD1 (5 bases). Trimming took 5 bases from V and 0 from J, leaving 11 bases between them. This CDR3 contains 14 residues. Germline loops: CDR1 SEHNR, CDR2 FQNEAQ (reference sequence). CDR3 nucleotide sequence: TGTGCCAGCAGCGCCCAACAGGACTCCTACGAGCAGTACTTC. Residues: CASSAQQDSYEQYF.

The chain links TRBV18 to TRBJ2-7; D unclear. Trimming took 6 bases from V and 3 from J, leaving 15 bases between them. Looked up from germline, CDR1 is KGHSH and CDR2 is LQKENI. The CDR3 contains 14 residues. In DNA, the CDR3 is TGTGCCAGCTCGACCAAGAGGCAAGACTACGAGCAGTACTTC. Its translation is CASSTKRQDYEQYF.

V usage is TRBV27 and J usage is TRBJ2-1, with TRBD2 matching 10 bases. The CDR3 consists of 15 residues. The germline V gene encodes CDR1 MNHEY and CDR2 SMNVEV (reference sequence). V lost 3 bases, J lost 5 bases, and 4 bases stayed unmatched. CDR3 sequence (DNA): TGTGCCAGCAGTTTTATGAGCGGGAGGGACAATGAGCAGTTCTTC. Its protein is CASSFMSGRDNEQFF.

This chain uses TRBV5-1 with TRBJ2-1; TRBD1 agrees at 7 bases. V was pared by 3 bases and J by 2 bases, with 5 bases of the junction left unmatched. The CDR3 has 15 residues. The germline CDR1 and CDR2 sequences are SGHRS and YFSETQ. The CDR3 DNA reads as TGCGCCAGCAGCTCCCCGGGACAGACCTACAATGAGCAGTTCTTC. Protein: CASSSPGQTYNEQFF.

In this sample, this clone turned up once. A much larger clone lies one base from this, so it may be a read error. The same CDR3 arises from other DNA sequences in this sample as well. The chain couples TRBV18 to TRBJ2-3; D not resolved. The germline V gene encodes CDR1 KGHSH and CDR2 LQKENI. V lost 4 bases and J lost 0, with 2 bases in between. The CDR3 runs 12 residues. CDR3 nucleotides: TGTGCCAGCTCACGAAGCACAGATACGCAGTATTTT. Translating gives CASSRSTDTQYF. The full variable domain, in which reference TRBV18 and TRBJ2-3 provide the parts outside the CDR3, is NAGVMQNPRHLVRRRGQEARLRCSPMKGHSHVYWYRQLPEEGLKFMVYLQKENIIDESGMPKERFSAEFPKEGPSILRIQQVVRGDSAAYFCASSRSTDTQYFGPGTRLTVL.

The CDR3 loop reads CASSHAAGAITGELFF. CDR3 DNA sequence: TGTGCCAGCAGCCACGCGGCGGGAGCGATCACCGGGGAGCTGTTTTTT. The J gene is TRBJ2-2, the V gene TRBV14, with TRBD2 matching over 7 bases. With 3 bases clipped from V and 4 bases from J, the junction kept 8 bases outside the gene matches. The CDR3 extends over 16 amino acids. The V gene's germline CDR1 is SGHDN and CDR2 FVKESK.

The chain carries TRBV19 and TRBJ2-1; 7 nucleotides match TRBD2. Losses at the gene ends were 5 bases for V and 9 bases for J; bases not matched to a gene: 16. Per the germline V gene, CDR1 is LNHDA and CDR2 is SQIVND (reference sequence). This CDR3 contains 16 residues. The CDR3 loop reads CASSFNRGGRGVEQFF. The CDR3 bases are TGTGCCAGTAGTTTTAACCGGGGCGGGAGAGGTGTTGAGCAGTTCTTC.

This chain links TRBV5-6 with TRBJ1-2; no clear D. Germline V gives CDR1 SGHDT, CDR2 YYEEEE. Trimming pared 4 bases from V and 1 base from J, leaving 11 bases between. The CDR3 length is 14 residues. The CDR3, as DNA: TGTGCCAGCAGCCGCTCGGCTTATAACTATGGCTACACCTTC. This translates into CASSRSAYNYGYTF.

The rearrangement joins TRBV5-4 to TRBJ1-2; 12 nucleotides align to TRBD1. In germline, CDR1 is SGHNT, CDR2 YYREEE (reference sequence). V was pared by 3 bases and J by 7 bases, with 4 bases of the junction left unmatched. There are 14 residues in the CDR3. CDR3 nucleotide sequence: TGTGCCAGCAGCTCCCGGGACAGGGGGCTTGGCTACACCTTC. The encoded protein is CASSSRDRGLGYTF.

The chain has TRBV5-5 and TRBJ2-2; 9 positions agree with TRBD1. With 3 bases clipped from V and 6 bases from J, the junction kept 15 bases outside the gene matches. The CDR3 extends over 18 amino acids. Germline CDR1 is SGHKS and CDR2 is YYEKEE (reference sequence). The CDR3 nucleotides read TGTGCCAGCAGCTGGCAGCCGGGACAGGGAGGGTCGGCCGGGGAGCTGTTTTTT. This encodes CASSWQPGQGGSAGELFF.

V gene TRBV5-1 combines with J gene TRBJ1-2; weak D call: TRBD1 (5 bases). Germline CDR1 is SGHRS and CDR2 is YFSETQ. The CDR3 is 13 amino acids. Trimming shortened V by 4 bases and J by 0 bases, and 7 bases separated the two germline ends. The CDR3 coding sequence is TGCGCCAGCAGCGTGGACACTAACTATGGCTACACCTTC. The encoded protein is CASSVDTNYGYTF.

Turning to this clone: Sequence at one end of the junction differs from germline and may be a read error. The gene calls are TRBV6-1 and TRBJ2-5, with 7 positions matching TRBD1. Germline CDR1 MNHNS, CDR2 SASEGT. This CDR3 region has 15 residues. Here the CDR3 reads CACSPRTGVQETQYF. Written as DNA, the CDR3 is TGTGCCTGCAGTCCGCGAACAGGGGTCCAAGAGACCCAGTACTTC.

This clone was detected only once. The chain has TRBV6-1 and TRBJ1-4; D perhaps matches TRBD1 (5 bases). Germline values: CDR1 MNHNS, CDR2 SASEGT. Deletions cut 2 bases from V and 10 bases from J, with 23 bases between. The CDR3 is 17 residues long. The CDR3 loop is CASSEMGQEGPIGKLFF. The CDR3 DNA reads TGTGCCAGCAGTGAAATGGGGCAGGAGGGGCCGATCGGAAAACTGTTTTTT.

The chain has TRBV28 and TRBJ1-2; 7 bases fit TRBD1. Trimming took 6 bases from V and 8 from J; bases not matched to a gene: 12. This CDR3 comprises 14 residues. Per germline, CDR1 MDHEN and CDR2 SYDVKM. CDR3 in DNA: TGTGCCAGCAGCCCGGCCGACAGGGCCATGGGCTACACCTTC. Translating it yields CASSPADRAMGYTF.